The rows below give T cell receptor beta chains drawn from one sample of a study of blood T cell repertoires in COVID-19. Profiled with immunoSEQ multiplex PCR; TCRdb holds only in-frame clones, not every one. The sample yields some 140,000 clones, around 90% seen once. The sequencing input was peripheral blood. These receptors were taken from a man aged 45-65 years with acute or convalescent COVID-19. Both conserved end residues are part of each CDR3. The D gene is left open where the match is weak. Clone size appears in some rows only: once, few, many, or a class for an expanded clone.

TRBV5-4	once	TRBD1	TRBJ1-2	CASSLATGDLYGYTF	TGTGCCAGCAGCTTGGCGACAGGGGATCTCTATGGCTACACCTTC
TRBV27	-	TRBD1	TRBJ2-2	CATKTGGLTGELFF	TGTGCCACCAAGACAGGGGGCTTAACCGGGGAGCTGTTTTTT
TRBV14	-	-	TRBJ1-3	CASSPSSGNTIYF	TGTGCCAGCAGCCCCAGCTCTGGAAACACCATATATTTT
TRBV6-5	-	-	TRBJ1-3	CASDGQRRNTIYF	TGTGCCAGCGACGGACAGAGGAGAAACACCATATATTTT
TRBV12-3/TRBV12-4	-	-	TRBJ2-7	CASSSYGTEQYF	TGTGCCAGCAGTTCCTACGGGACTGAGCAGTACTTC
TRBV7-2	-	-	TRBJ1-1	CASSSRPGHRVEAFF	TGTGCCAGCAGCTCCCGTCCGGGACATCGGGTGGAAGCTTTCTTT
TRBV4-1	few	-	TRBJ2-5	CASSHWGGGETQYF	TGCGCCAGCAGCCATTGGGGGGGCGGGGAGACCCAGTACTTC
TRBV30	-	TRBD1	TRBJ1-5	CACQETGINQPQHF	TGTGCCTGCCAAGAGACAGGGATTAATCAGCCCCAGCATTTT
TRBV11-2	-	-	TRBJ1-2	CASQTANNYGYTF	TGTGCCAGCCAGACAGCCAATAACTATGGCTACACCTTC
TRBV28	-	-	TRBJ1-2	CASSLRYGYTF	TGTGCCAGCAGTTTGCGTTATGGCTACACCTTC
TRBV15	-	-	TRBJ1-5	CATSRTTHEPQHF	TGTGCCACCAGCAGAACTACCCACGAGCCCCAGCATTTT
TRBV12-5	-	-	TRBJ2-3	CASGLVPDGGLKLSTDTQYF	TGTGCTAGTGGTTTGGTACCGGACGGGGGGCTAAAACTGAGCACAGATACGCAGTATTTT
TRBV30	-	-	TRBJ2-5	CAWSRGTGSQETQYF	TGTGCCTGGAGTCGCGGAACAGGGAGTCAGGAGACCCAGTACTTC
TRBV7-9	-	TRBD2	TRBJ2-1	CASSPASGSWSSYNEQFF	TGTGCCAGCAGCCCGGCTAGCGGGAGCTGGAGCTCCTACAATGAGCAGTTCTTC
TRBV28	-	-	TRBJ1-2	CASSSLSDYGYTF	TGTGCCAGCAGTTCCCTGAGCGACTATGGCTACACCTTC
TRBV5-1	-	-	TRBJ2-2	CASSSRQVPSGELFF	TGCGCCAGCAGCTCCAGACAGGTTCCTTCCGGGGAGCTGTTTTTT
TRBV10-3	-	-	TRBJ1-2	CAIKAGVHGYTF	TGTGCCATCAAGGCCGGGGTACATGGCTACACCTTC
TRBV29-1	-	-	TRBJ2-2	CTPRSPGELFF	TGCACCCCACGGTCGCCCGGGGAGCTGTTTTTT
TRBV5-4	-	TRBD1	TRBJ2-1	CASSLDQGAGYEQFF	TGTGCCAGCAGCTTGGATCAGGGGGCTGGTTATGAGCAGTTCTTC
TRBV5-1	-	-	TRBJ2-5	CASSPNTGEETQYF	TGCGCCAGCAGCCCCAACACGGGGGAAGAGACCCAGTACTTC
TRBV7-2	once	-	TRBJ2-5	CASSRRGPLETQYF	TGTGCCAGCAGCAGGAGGGGCCCGCTGGAGACCCAGTACTTC
TRBV2	-	TRBD2	TRBJ2-7	CASSGASGRLEQYF	TGTGCCAGCAGTGGAGCTAGCGGGAGGCTCGAGCAGTACTTC
TRBV14	-	TRBD1	TRBJ2-2	CASSQTTGGAGELFF	TGTGCCAGCAGTCAGACGACAGGGGGAGCCGGGGAGCTGTTTTTT
TRBV7-2	-	-	TRBJ1-5	CASSYSTGSNQPQHF	TGTGCCAGCAGCTACTCGACAGGAAGCAATCAGCCCCAGCATTTT
TRBV5-1	once	TRBD1	TRBJ1-1	CASSSGQILNTEAFF	TGCGCCAGCAGCTCGGGACAGATCCTGAACACTGAAGCTTTCTTT
TRBV3-1/TRBV3-2	-	-	TRBJ1-2	CASSHESNYGYTF	TGTGCCAGCAGCCATGAGTCTAACTATGGCTACACCTTC
TRBV11-2	-	TRBD1	TRBJ2-6	CASSLRQGSGANVLTF	TGTGCCAGCAGCCTCCGACAGGGATCCGGGGCCAACGTCCTGACTTTC
TRBV6-5	-	TRBD1	TRBJ1-5	CASMTGAGHNQPQHF	TGTGCCAGCATGACAGGGGCGGGGCACAATCAGCCCCAGCATTTT
TRBV9	-	-	TRBJ1-1	CASSTGMNTEAFF	TGTGCCAGCAGTACAGGGATGAACACTGAAGCTTTCTTT
TRBV28	-	-	TRBJ1-5	CAMNRGNQPQHF	TGTGCCATGAACAGGGGCAATCAGCCCCAGCATTTT
TRBV5-6	-	-	TRBJ2-5	CASSLDPGETQYF	TGTGCCAGCAGCTTAGATCCCGGTGAGACCCAGTACTTC
TRBV18	few	TRBD1	TRBJ2-7	CASSLTGELNSYEQYF	TGTGCCAGCTCATTGACAGGGGAGTTAAACTCCTACGAGCAGTACTTC
TRBV19	-	-	TRBJ1-1	CASSIGTVHPNTEAFF	TGTGCCAGTAGTATAGGGACAGTACACCCGAACACTGAAGCTTTCTTT
TRBV7-8	-	TRBD2	TRBJ2-1	CASSSLAGGPGEQFF	TGTGCCAGCAGCTCCCTAGCGGGGGGGCCAGGTGAGCAGTTCTTC
TRBV12-3/TRBV12-4	-	-	TRBJ2-7	CASSFSREQYF	TGTGCCAGCAGTTTCTCGCGAGAGCAGTACTTC
TRBV19	-	-	TRBJ1-5	CASSIDLQVGWKPQHF	TGTGCCAGTAGTATAGATCTGCAGGTTGGGTGGAAGCCCCAGCATTTT
TRBV9	-	-	TRBJ2-2	CASSVARDTGELFF	TGTGCCAGCAGCGTAGCTCGGGACACCGGGGAGCTGTTTTTT
TRBV9	few	TRBD2	TRBJ2-1	CASSTRVTSGSYNEQFF	TGTGCCAGCAGCACCCGGGTCACTAGCGGCTCCTACAATGAGCAGTTCTTC
TRBV6-5	-	TRBD1	TRBJ1-2	CASSYGDSGYTF	TGTGCCAGCAGTTATGGGGACAGTGGCTACACCTTC
TRBV5-5	-	TRBD1	TRBJ1-5	CAPGRTGANNQPQHF	TGTGCCCCTGGACGGACAGGGGCTAACAATCAGCCCCAGCATTTT
TRBV27	once	TRBD2	TRBJ2-1	CASRTRAGVVDEQFF	TGTGCCAGCAGGACGCGAGCGGGAGTTGTGGATGAGCAGTTCTTC
TRBV27	-	-	TRBJ1-4	CASSPRLVEYNEKLFF	TGTGCCAGCAGTCCGCGTTTGGTGGAGTATAATGAAAAACTGTTTTTT
TRBV3-1/TRBV3-2	-	TRBD1	TRBJ2-7	CASSQQGAGQGQYF	TGTGCCAGCAGCCAGCAGGGGGCAGGGCAGGGGCAGTACTTC
TRBV19	-	-	TRBJ2-5	CASKRQQGETQYF	TGTGCCAGTAAACGGCAACAGGGTGAGACCCAGTACTTC
TRBV11-2	-	TRBD1	TRBJ2-1	CASSPRVRTGPYNEQFF	TGTGCCAGCAGCCCGAGAGTCAGGACAGGGCCCTACAATGAGCAGTTCTTC
TRBV9	-	-	TRBJ2-1	CASSFSGAGRDQFF	TGTGCCAGCAGCTTTTCGGGTGCGGGACGGGACCAGTTCTTC
TRBV4-1	-	TRBD2	TRBJ2-7	CASSLTPSREAYEQYF	TGCGCCAGCAGCCTCACGCCGAGTCGGGAGGCCTACGAGCAGTACTTC
TRBV5-1	-	-	TRBJ1-2	CASSPSPWTPFSSYGYTF	TGCGCCAGCAGCCCATCTCCCTGGACACCCTTTTCCTCGTATGGCTACACCTTC
TRBV7-3	-	TRBD2	TRBJ2-1	CASSPLGGGGSSYNEQFF	TGTGCCAGCAGCCCCCTGGGGGGTGGCGGGAGCTCCTACAATGAGCAGTTCTTC
TRBV7-8	-	TRBD2	TRBJ2-1	CASSLRFSAGGNNEQFF	TGTGCCAGCAGCTTAAGATTCTCGGCGGGAGGGAACAATGAGCAGTTCTTC
TRBV28	once	TRBD1	TRBJ1-4	CASSLLTGGDEKLFF	TGTGCCAGCAGTTTATTGACAGGGGGCGATGAAAAACTGTTTTTT
TRBV5-4	-	TRBD2	TRBJ2-7	CASSLGGGRPQYEQYF	TGTGCCAGCAGCTTGGGAGGCGGGAGGCCGCAGTACGAGCAGTACTTC
TRBV2	few	TRBD1	TRBJ1-1	CASRGTAVNTEAFF	TGTGCCAGCAGGGGGACAGCGGTGAACACTGAAGCTTTCTTT
TRBV5-5	-	TRBD2	TRBJ2-3	CASSALRTSSADTQYF	TGTGCCAGCAGCGCGTTGCGGACTAGCTCAGCAGATACGCAGTATTTT
TRBV6-4	-	TRBD1	TRBJ2-3	CASSRDRSTDTQYF	TGTGCCAGCAGCCGGGACAGAAGCACAGATACGCAGTATTTT
TRBV5-1	-	-	TRBJ1-2	CASTNSGGGIGYTF	TGCGCCAGCACCAACTCGGGAGGAGGGATCGGCTACACCTTC
TRBV9	-	TRBD2	TRBJ2-1	CASSVAASGGGSYNEQFF	TGTGCCAGCAGCGTAGCAGCTAGCGGGGGGGGCTCCTACAATGAGCAGTTCTTC
TRBV12-3/TRBV12-4	-	TRBD1	TRBJ1-2	CASSRDRGHGYTF	TGTGCCAGCAGTAGAGACAGGGGGCATGGCTACACCTTC
TRBV27	once	TRBD1	TRBJ1-2	CASSFTGASYGYTF	TGTGCCAGCAGTTTTACAGGGGCCTCCTATGGCTACACCTTC